This entry is about one T cell receptor (beta chain). These data come from a study of blood T cell repertoires in COVID-19. About the research overall: Samples representing acute and convalescent COVID-19 were sourced from the United States, Italy and Spain. T cells, B-cell-depleted T cells, or PBMCs provided the cDNA or gDNA that served as material.

TCRdb keeps only in-frame clones here, not all; method: immunoSEQ multiplex PCR. Altogether roughly 180,000 clones are present, approximately 85% being singletons, with the ten largest covering less than 8%. Patients from Seattle were sampled longitudinally, starting during active infection. Looked up from germline, CDR1 is MDHEN and CDR2 is SYDVKM. The CDR3 extends over 15 amino acids. V shed 6 bases, J shed 3 bases, and the junction held 8 bases outside the gene matches. The sample taken for sequencing was peripheral blood. The chain has TRBV28 and TRBJ1-5, with 7 positions matching TRBD1. This sequence was found in a man aged 80 or over with COVID-19, enrolled during active disease. This CDR3 reads CASSPTGTVNQPQHF. Written as DNA, the CDR3 is TGTGCCAGCAGCCCTACCGGGACAGTCAATCAGCCCCAGCATTTT.